The clone carrying this T cell receptor beta chain appeared a few times. This sample stems from a study of T-cell memory formation after mild COVID-19. The CDR3 is 12 residues long. CDR1 is SQVTM, CDR2 ANQGSEA, per germline. TCRdb called the 5' RACE reads again in MiXCR, with one record for every CDR3 protein. The data contain approximately 350,000 distinct CDR3 sequences, about 15% of them singletons. Sequenced: PBMCs or a T cell subset sorted from them (not recorded which). The V gene is TRBV29-1, the J gene TRBJ1-2; a possible D gene is TRBD1 (5 bases). The clonotype comes from a man aged 18 to 30 who had mild COVID-19 (a few samples of this study predate the infection). Cell type and time point are not known. Here the CDR3 reads CSDLGAGYGYTF. For the CDR3, the DNA is TGCAGTGACCTTGGGGCAGGCTATGGCTACACCTTC.